The entry below describes one TCR beta chain. This entry is derived from a study of T cell clonotyping in hematopoietic cell transplantation. Whole-study context: Cytoreduction preceded collection of pretransplant recipient samples.

Regarding time point: recipient sample about 28 days before transplant, after cytoreduction. Samples: about 28 days before transplant, then days 30, 100 and 180 after. TCRdb's table, derived via immunoSEQ multiplex PCR, lists solely in-frame clones and lacks some. Of fewer than 50,000 clones in the sample, under 90% were seen once. This clonotype originated in a man aged 55 to 69 with biphenotypic leukemia. Some clones in this sample may be carry-over from other donors' samples. Sequenced material: peripheral blood mononuclear cells, taken before stem cell transplant.

CDR3 coding DNA: TGTGCCAGCAGCAAGGCACAGGGGTATGATTATGGCTACACCTTC. Translation gives CASSKAQGYDYGYTF. The genes are TRBV5-6 and TRBJ1-2, with 7 bases lining up with TRBD1. V lost 4 bases, J lost 5 bases, and 11 bases stayed unmatched. CDR3 length: 15 residues. Per the germline V gene, CDR1 is SGHDT and CDR2 is YYEEEE.